The 11 T cell receptor beta chains listed next were all sequenced from one sample in a study of persistence of HIV-infected CD4 T cells. Antigens for these TCRs are unknown. This was the immunoSEQ version 4 assay in survey mode. Libraries were prepared by immunoSEQ multiplex PCR; TCRdb keeps only in-frame clonotypes and omits some of them. The repertoire holds more than 15,000 clones, with approximately 78% as singletons. Lysates of CMV-infected fibroblasts at 10 ug/mL stimulated these cells. Sorting of responding CD4+ T cells relied on upregulated CD40 ligand together with CD69. The material sequenced was CD4+ T cells sorted from PBMCs after roughly 18-hour stimulation, taken from a patient who received antiretroviral therapy. These receptors all come from an adult man with HIV who was CMV-seropositive.

The V call is TRBV2, the J call TRBJ2-2; D may match TRBD1 or TRBD2 (5 bases each). Germline loops: CDR1 SNHLY, CDR2 FYNNEI. The ends were cut back, 1 base at V and 4 bases at J, with 25 bases in the middle. CDR3 length: 20 amino acids. In nucleotides, the CDR3 is TGTGCCAGCAGTGAAGTGGAGCCGGGCCGGGGCCCTTCCCTCACCGGGGAGCTGTTTTTT. It translates to CASSEVEPGRGPSLTGELFF.

This chain uses TRBV27 with TRBJ2-2, with 11 bases matching TRBD1. Trimming took 1 base from V and 6 from J; bases not matched to a gene: 1. Germline assignment: CDR1 MNHEY and CDR2 SMNVEV (reference sequence). This CDR3 spans 15 amino acids. The CDR3, as DNA: TGTGCCAGCAGTTTATTGGGACAGGGGGCCGGGGAGCTGTTTTTT. Translation gives CASSLLGQGAGELFF.

V and J are TRBV4-2 and TRBJ1-2; 9 positions match TRBD1. The CDR3 extends over 18 amino acids. Germline V CDR1 and CDR2: LGHNA, YNFKEQ. With V trimmed by 4 bases and J by 2 bases, 14 bases remained unmatched. CDR3 residues: CASSLAGTGQGGNYGYTF. The CDR3 coding sequence is TGTGCCAGCAGCCTTGCGGGGACAGGGCAAGGGGGCAACTATGGCTACACCTTC.

The chain carries TRBV7-2 and TRBJ1-4, with TRBD1 matching 7 bases. CDR1 and CDR2 from the germline V gene are SGHTA and FQGNSA. Trimming at V came to 1 base and at J to 6 bases, leaving 5 bases not matched to a gene. There are 15 residues in the CDR3. In nucleotides, the CDR3 is TGTGCCAGCAGCTTAGGGGGACAGAGCTATGAAAAACTGTTTTTT. This gives the protein CASSLGGQSYEKLFF.

The V gene is TRBV5-1, the J gene TRBJ2-1; 8 nucleotides match TRBD2. Germline V gene lookup returns CDR1 SGHRS and CDR2 YFSETQ. J was trimmed by 0 bases and V by 0 bases; bases with no gene match: 5. This CDR3 is built from 17 residues. This CDR3 reads CASSLEAGEPSYNEQFF. Written as DNA, the CDR3 is TGCGCCAGCAGCTTGGAAGCGGGGGAACCCTCCTACAATGAGCAGTTCTTC.

In its sample, this clone was seen once. The chain combines TRBV7-9 with TRBJ1-2; no definite D call. Looked up from germline, CDR1 is SEHNR and CDR2 is FQNEAQ (reference sequence). This CDR3 is 12 amino acids long. Between the trimmed V and J ends, which lost 5 bases and 2 bases, there was a span of 6 bases. The CDR3 bases are TGTGCCAGCAGCGGAGCGAACTATGGCTACACCTTC. As protein: CASSGANYGYTF.

The chain links TRBV6-5 to TRBJ2-2; D call uncertain. Germline values: CDR1 MNHEY, CDR2 SVGAGI. Trimming took 2 bases from V and 1 from J, leaving 8 bases between them. The CDR3 consists of 15 residues. CDR3 in DNA: TGTGCCAGCAGTTACGGATACCAGAACACCGGGGAGCTGTTTTTT. Protein sequence: CASSYGYQNTGELFF.

The chain uses TRBV7-9 and TRBJ1-1, with D possibly matching TRBD1 (5 bases). Germline loops: CDR1 SEHNR, CDR2 FQNEAQ (reference sequence). CDR3 size: 12 residues. V shed 5 bases and J shed 7 bases, with 11 bases lying between them. The CDR3 loop reads CASSLVQGEAFF. The CDR3 coding sequence is TGTGCCAGCAGCCTGGTCCAGGGTGAAGCTTTCTTT. Drawing the rest from reference TRBV7-9 and TRBJ1-1, the complete variable domain is DTGVSQNPRHKITKRGQNVTFRCDPISEHNRLYWYRQTLGQGPEFLTYFQNEAQLEKSRLLSDRFSAERPKGSFSTLEIQRTEQGDSAMYLCASSLVQGEAFFGQGTRLTVV.

The chain carries TRBV4-2 and TRBJ1-4; D is ambiguous. V was trimmed by 4 bases and J by 3 bases, leaving 6 bases between them. There are 13 residues in the CDR3. Germline loops: CDR1 LGHNA, CDR2 YNFKEQ. CDR3 coding DNA: TGTGCCAGCAGCCTTACTTCTAATGAAAAACTGTTTTTT. Protein sequence: CASSLTSNEKLFF.

V usage is TRBV28 and J usage is TRBJ2-7; 7 bases are a match to TRBD1. CDR3 length: 12 amino acids. Trimming at V came to 7 bases and at J to 2 bases, leaving 2 bases not matched to a gene. In germline, CDR1 is MDHEN, CDR2 SYDVKM. The CDR3 bases are TGTGCCAGCAAGGGGACAGCCTACGAGCAGTACTTC. Its protein product is CASKGTAYEQYF.

The J gene is TRBJ1-2, the V gene TRBV29-1, with 8 bases that match TRBD1. V was clipped by 5 bases and J by 5 bases; unmatched bases: 7. This CDR3 is built from 13 residues. Germline V lookup: CDR1 SQVTM, CDR2 ANQGSEA. The CDR3 DNA follows: TGCAGCGTTTCCAAACAGGGGGGGTATGGCTACACCTTC. Translating it yields CSVSKQGGYGYTF.